Listed below are T cell receptor beta chains from one sample, sequenced in a study of identical twins. TCRdb reprocessed the 5' RACE reads via MiXCR and lists one record per CDR3 protein. This table holds about 1.7 million distinct CDR3 sequences, roughly 35% found once. The specimen was cord blood. All receptors come from a newborn girl in good health. Each CDR3 is given with its conserved first and last residue. The D gene is left open where the match is weak. Clone size is shown for a subset of rows, as once, few, many or a class of expanded clone.

clone_size | j_call | d_call | v_call | cdr3_nt | cdr3_aa
. | TRBJ2-4 | TRBD2 | TRBV20-1 | TGCAGTGCCCTCACGGGGGGAAGTAGCGACTTTTCTGTAGCCAAAAACATTCAGTACTTC | CSALTGGSSDFSVAKNIQYF
. | TRBJ1-4 | . | TRBV5-1 | TGCGCCAGCAGCTCCCGGGGGCCACCCAATGAAAAACTGTTTTTT | CASSSRGPPNEKLFF
. | TRBJ2-7 | . | TRBV11-2 | TGTGCCAGCACCCATCGGGGGGCCGATACCTACGAGCAGTACTTC | CASTHRGADTYEQYF
many | TRBJ2-3 | . | TRBV7-8 | TGTGCCAGCAGCCCCCGGGATCTTAGCACAGATACGCAGTATTTT | CASSPRDLSTDTQYF
many | TRBJ1-2 | . | TRBV5-1 | TGCGCCAGCAGCTTGGAATGGGGAGAAGATGGCTACACCTTC | CASSLEWGEDGYTF
few | TRBJ2-3 | TRBD2 | TRBV12-3/TRBV12-4 | TGTGCCAGCGGGATAGCGGGAGGAGCAGATACGCAGTATTTT | CASGIAGGADTQYF
few | TRBJ1-4 | . | TRBV14 | TGTGCCAGCAGCCACGCCAATAATGAAAAACTGTTTTTT | CASSHANNEKLFF
few | TRBJ2-3 | TRBD2 | TRBV6-5 | TGTGCCAGCAGTCGGACTAGCGGGAGTTCAGCAGATACGCAGTATTTT | CASSRTSGSSADTQYF
. | TRBJ2-4 | . | TRBV27 | TGTGCCAGCAGTTTATCGATAGGGGGTGGCATTCAGTACTTC | CASSLSIGGGIQYF
. | TRBJ1-5 | . | TRBV3-1 | TGTGCCAGCAGCCAACGGGGGGGTCAGCCCCAGCATTTT | CASSQRGGQPQHF
. | TRBJ2-7 | . | TRBV2 | TGTGCCGGGAGCCGACAGGTCCCCTACGAGCAGTACTTC | CAGSRQVPYEQYF
. | TRBJ2-1 | TRBD2 | TRBV12-3/TRBV12-4 | TGTGCCAGCAGTTTATCTCTTGGGACTAGCGGGAGTAGAGGAGTGGCCCTGCTACACAATGAGCAGTTCTTC | CASSLSLGTSGSRGVALLHNEQFF
few | TRBJ2-3 | TRBD1 | TRBV7-9 | TGTGCCAGCAGCTCATTCCGGACAGGGACAGATACGCAGTATTTT | CASSSFRTGTDTQYF